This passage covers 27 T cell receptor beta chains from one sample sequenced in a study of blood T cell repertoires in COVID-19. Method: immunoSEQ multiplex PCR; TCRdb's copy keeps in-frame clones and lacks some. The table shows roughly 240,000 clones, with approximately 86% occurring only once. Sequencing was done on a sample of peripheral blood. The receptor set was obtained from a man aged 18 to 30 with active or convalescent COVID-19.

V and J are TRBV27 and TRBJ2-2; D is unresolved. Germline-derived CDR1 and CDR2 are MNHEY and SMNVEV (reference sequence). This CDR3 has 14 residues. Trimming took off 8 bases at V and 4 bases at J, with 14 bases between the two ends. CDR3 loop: CASRVGSGTGELFF. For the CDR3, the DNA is TGTGCCAGCCGCGTCGGGTCCGGCACCGGGGAGCTGTTTTTT.

As DNA, the CDR3 is TGTGCCACCAGTGACTCCCAGGGACACTCCCCCGTGGCTTTCTTT. Its protein product is CATSDSQGHSPVAFF. This chain uses TRBV24-1 with TRBJ1-1; TRBD1 might be the D (6 bases). With 4 bases removed from V and 11 bases from J, the gap between germline ends came to 22 bases. Looked up from germline, CDR1 is KGHDR and CDR2 is SFDVKD. The length of the CDR3 is 15 residues.

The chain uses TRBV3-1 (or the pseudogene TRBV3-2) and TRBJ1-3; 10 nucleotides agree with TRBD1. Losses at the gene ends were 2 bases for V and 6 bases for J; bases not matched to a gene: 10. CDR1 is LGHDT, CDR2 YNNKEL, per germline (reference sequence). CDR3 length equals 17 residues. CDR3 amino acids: CASSQTGTGVFENTIYF. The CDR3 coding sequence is TGTGCCAGCAGCCAAACCGGGACAGGGGTTTTTGAAAACACCATATATTTT.

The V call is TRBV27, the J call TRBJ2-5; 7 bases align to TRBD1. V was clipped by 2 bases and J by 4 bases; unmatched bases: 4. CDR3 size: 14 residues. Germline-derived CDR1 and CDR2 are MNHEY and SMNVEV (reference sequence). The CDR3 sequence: CASSLRGGSETQYF. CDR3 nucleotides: TGTGCCAGCAGTTTAAGAGGGGGCTCAGAGACCCAGTACTTC.

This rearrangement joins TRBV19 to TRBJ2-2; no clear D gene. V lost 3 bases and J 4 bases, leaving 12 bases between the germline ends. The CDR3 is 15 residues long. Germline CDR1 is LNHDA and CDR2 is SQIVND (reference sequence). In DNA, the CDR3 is TGTGCCAGTAGTATTCCCTACACAGCCACCGGGGAGCTGTTTTTT. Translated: CASSIPYTATGELFF.

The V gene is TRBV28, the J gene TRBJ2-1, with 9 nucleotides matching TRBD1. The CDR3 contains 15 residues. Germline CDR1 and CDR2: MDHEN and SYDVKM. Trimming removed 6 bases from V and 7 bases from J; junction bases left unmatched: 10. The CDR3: CASRSPGQGGNEQFF. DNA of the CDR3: TGTGCCAGCAGAAGTCCGGGACAGGGAGGGAATGAGCAGTTCTTC. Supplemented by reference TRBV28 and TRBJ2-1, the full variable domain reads DVKVTQSSRYLVKRTGEKVFLECVQDMDHENMFWYRQDPGLGLRLIYFSYDVKMKEKGDIPEGYSVSREKKERFSLILESASTNQTSMYLCASRSPGQGGNEQFFGPGTRLTVL.

The CDR3 region is CASSSQIDSPQHF. The CDR3 coding sequence is TGTGCCAGCAGCTCCCAGATCGACTCGCCCCAGCATTTT. This chain uses TRBV7-9 with TRBJ1-5; the D is unclear. V lost 4 bases and J 9 bases, leaving 13 bases between the germline ends. The CDR3 sequence is 13 residues long. Germline V gives CDR1 SEHNR, CDR2 FQNEAQ (reference sequence).

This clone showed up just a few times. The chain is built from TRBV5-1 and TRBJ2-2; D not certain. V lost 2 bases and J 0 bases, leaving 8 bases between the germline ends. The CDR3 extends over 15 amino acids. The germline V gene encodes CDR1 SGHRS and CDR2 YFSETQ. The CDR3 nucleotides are TGCGCCAGCAGCTTAAGCGTCGCGAACACCGGGGAGCTGTTTTTT. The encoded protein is CASSLSVANTGELFF.

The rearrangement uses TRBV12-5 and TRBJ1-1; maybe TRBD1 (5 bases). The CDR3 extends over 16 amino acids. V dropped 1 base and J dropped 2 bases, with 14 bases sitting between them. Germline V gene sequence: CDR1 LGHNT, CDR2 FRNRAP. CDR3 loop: CASGLAMEGFNTEAFF. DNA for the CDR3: TGTGCTAGTGGTTTGGCGATGGAGGGGTTCAACACTGAAGCTTTCTTT.

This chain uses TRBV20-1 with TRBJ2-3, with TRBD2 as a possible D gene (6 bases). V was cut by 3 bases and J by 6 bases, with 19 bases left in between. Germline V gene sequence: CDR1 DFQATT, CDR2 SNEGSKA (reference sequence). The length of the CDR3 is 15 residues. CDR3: CSASYIRDFGDTQYF. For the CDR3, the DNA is TGCAGTGCTAGTTATATCCGGGACTTTGGGGATACGCAGTATTTT.

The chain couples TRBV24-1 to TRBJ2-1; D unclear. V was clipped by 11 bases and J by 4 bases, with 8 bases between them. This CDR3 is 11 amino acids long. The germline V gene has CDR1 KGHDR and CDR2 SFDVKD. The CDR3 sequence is CAISQYNEQFF. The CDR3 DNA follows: TGTGCCATCTCACAATACAATGAGCAGTTCTTC.

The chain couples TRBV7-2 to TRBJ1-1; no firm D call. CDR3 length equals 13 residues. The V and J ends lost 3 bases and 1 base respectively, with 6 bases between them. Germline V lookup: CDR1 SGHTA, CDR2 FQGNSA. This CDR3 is CASSFQKNTEAFF. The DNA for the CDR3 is TGTGCCAGCAGCTTTCAGAAGAACACTGAAGCTTTCTTT. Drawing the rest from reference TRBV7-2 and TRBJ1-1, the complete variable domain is GAGVSQSPSNKVTEKGKDVELRCDPISGHTALYWYRQSLGQGLEFLIYFQGNSAPDKSGLPSDRFSAERTGGSVSTLTIQRTQQEDSAVYLCASSFQKNTEAFFGQGTRLTVV.

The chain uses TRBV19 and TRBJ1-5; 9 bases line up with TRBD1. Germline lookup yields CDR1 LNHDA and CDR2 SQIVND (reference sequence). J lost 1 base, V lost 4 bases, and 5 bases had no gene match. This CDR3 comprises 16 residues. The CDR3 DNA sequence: TGTGCCAGTAGTACCCGACAGGGGGAGAGCAATCAGCCCCAGCATTTT. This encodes CASSTRQGESNQPQHF.

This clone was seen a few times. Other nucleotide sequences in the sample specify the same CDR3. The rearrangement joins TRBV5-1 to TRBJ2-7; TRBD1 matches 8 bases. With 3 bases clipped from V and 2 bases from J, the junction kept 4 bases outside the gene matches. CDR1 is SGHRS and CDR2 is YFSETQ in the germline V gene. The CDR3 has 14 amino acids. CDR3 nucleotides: TGCGCCAGCAGCTCGACAGGGGTAACCTACGAGCAGTACTTC. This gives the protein CASSSTGVTYEQYF.

The CDR3 reads CACIGDIFYEQYF. The CDR3 coding sequence is TGTGCCTGCATTGGGGACATTTTCTACGAGCAGTACTTC. The rearrangement uses TRBV6-5 and TRBJ2-7; the D gene is possibly TRBD1 (6 bases). CDR1 is MNHEY, CDR2 SVGAGI, per germline. V dropped 11 bases and J dropped 3 bases, with 17 bases sitting between them. CDR3 length equals 13 residues.

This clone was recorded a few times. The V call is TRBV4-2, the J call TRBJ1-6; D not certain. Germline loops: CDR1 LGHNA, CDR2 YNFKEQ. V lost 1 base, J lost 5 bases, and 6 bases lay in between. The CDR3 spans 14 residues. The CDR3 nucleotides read TGTGCCAGCAGCCAAGTTGACAATAATTCACCCCTCCACTTT. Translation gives CASSQVDNNSPLHF.

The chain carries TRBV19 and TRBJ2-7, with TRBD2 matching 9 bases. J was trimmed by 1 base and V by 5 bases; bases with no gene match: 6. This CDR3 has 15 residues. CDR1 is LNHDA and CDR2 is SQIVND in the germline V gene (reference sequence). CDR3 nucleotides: TGTGCCAGTAGTCCGAGCGGGAGGCGGTCCTACGAGCAGTACTTC. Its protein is CASSPSGRRSYEQYF.

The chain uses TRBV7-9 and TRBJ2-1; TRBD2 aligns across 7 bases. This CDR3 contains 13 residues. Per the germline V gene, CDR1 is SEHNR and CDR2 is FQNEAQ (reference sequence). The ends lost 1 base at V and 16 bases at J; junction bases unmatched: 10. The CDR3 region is CASSLGIGEGKFF. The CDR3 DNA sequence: TGTGCCAGCAGCTTAGGTATAGGGGAGGGCAAATTCTTC.

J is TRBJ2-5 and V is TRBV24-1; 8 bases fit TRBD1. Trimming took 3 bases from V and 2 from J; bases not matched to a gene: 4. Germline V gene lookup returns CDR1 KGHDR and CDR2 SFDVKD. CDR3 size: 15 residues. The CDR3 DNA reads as TGTGCCACCAGTGATACATACAGGGGGCAAGAGACCCAGTACTTC. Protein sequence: CATSDTYRGQETQYF.

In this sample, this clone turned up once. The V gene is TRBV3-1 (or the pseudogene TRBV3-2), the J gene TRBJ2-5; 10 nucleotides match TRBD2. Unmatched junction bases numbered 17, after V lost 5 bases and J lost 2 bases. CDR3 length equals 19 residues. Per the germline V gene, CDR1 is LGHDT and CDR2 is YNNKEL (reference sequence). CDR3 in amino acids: CASSNNQFLTSGEQETQYF. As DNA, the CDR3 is TGTGCCAGCAGCAATAACCAATTTCTTACTAGCGGGGAACAAGAGACCCAGTACTTC.

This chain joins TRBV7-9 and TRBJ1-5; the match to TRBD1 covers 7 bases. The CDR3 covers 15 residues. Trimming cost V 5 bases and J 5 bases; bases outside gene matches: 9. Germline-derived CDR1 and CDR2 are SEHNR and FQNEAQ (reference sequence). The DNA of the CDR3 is TGTGCCAGCAGCATCGGGACAGTAGGGGATCAGCCCCAGCATTTT. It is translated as CASSIGTVGDQPQHF.

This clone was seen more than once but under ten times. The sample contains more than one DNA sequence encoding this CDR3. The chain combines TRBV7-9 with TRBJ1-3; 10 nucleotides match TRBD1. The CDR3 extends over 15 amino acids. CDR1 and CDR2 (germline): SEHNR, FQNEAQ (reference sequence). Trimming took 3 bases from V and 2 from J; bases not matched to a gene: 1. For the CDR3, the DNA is TGTGCCAGCAGCTTCGGACAGGGGGCTGGAAACACCATATATTTT. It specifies CASSFGQGAGNTIYF. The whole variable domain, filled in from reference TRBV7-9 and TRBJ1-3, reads DTGVSQNPRHKITKRGQNVTFRCDPISEHNRLYWYRQTLGQGPEFLTYFQNEAQLEKSRLLSDRFSAERPKGSFSTLEIQRTEQGDSAMYLCASSFGQGAGNTIYFGEGSWLTVV.

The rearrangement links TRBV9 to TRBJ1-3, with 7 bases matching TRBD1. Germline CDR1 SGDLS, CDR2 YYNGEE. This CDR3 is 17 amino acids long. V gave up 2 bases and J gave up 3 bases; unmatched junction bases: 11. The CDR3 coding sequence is TGTGCCAGCAGCGTTAACATGGGACAGCAGCTTGGAAACACCATATATTTT. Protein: CASSVNMGQQLGNTIYF. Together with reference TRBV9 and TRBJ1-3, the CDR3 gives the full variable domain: DSGVTQTPKHLITATGQRVTLRCSPRSGDLSVYWYQQSLDQGLQFLIQYYNGEERAKGNILERFSAQQFPDLHSELNLSSLELGDSALYFCASSVNMGQQLGNTIYFGEGSWLTVV.

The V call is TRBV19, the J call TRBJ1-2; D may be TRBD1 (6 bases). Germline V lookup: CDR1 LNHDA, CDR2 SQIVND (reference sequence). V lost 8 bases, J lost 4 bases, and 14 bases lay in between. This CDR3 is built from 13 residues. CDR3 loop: CASHLDRAYGYTF. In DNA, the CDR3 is TGTGCCAGTCACTTGGACAGAGCCTATGGCTACACCTTC.

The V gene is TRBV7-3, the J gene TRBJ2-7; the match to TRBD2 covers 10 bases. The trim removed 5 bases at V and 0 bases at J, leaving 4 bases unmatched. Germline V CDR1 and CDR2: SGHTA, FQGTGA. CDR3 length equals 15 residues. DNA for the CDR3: TGTGCCAGCAGCGAACTAGCGGGATACTCCTACGAGCAGTACTTC. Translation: CASSELAGYSYEQYF.

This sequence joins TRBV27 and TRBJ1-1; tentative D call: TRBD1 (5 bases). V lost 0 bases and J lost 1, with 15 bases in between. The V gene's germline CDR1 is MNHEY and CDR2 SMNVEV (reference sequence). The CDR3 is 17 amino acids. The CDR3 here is CASSLSLGGLWNTEAFF. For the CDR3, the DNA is TGTGCCAGCAGTTTATCGCTGGGGGGACTCTGGAACACTGAAGCTTTCTTT.

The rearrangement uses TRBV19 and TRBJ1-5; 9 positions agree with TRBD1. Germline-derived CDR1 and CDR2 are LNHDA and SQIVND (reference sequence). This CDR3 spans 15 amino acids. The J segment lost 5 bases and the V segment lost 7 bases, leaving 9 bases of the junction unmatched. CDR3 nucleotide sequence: TGTGCCAGTAAAAAAGACCGGGACAGGGATCAGCCCCAGCATTTT. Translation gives CASKKDRDRDQPQHF.